A single T cell receptor beta chain is shown here with its context. Its antigen is currently unknown. The CDR3 totals 14 residues. CDR1 and CDR2 (germline): LNHDA, SQIVND (reference sequence). The ends were cut back, 8 bases at V and 3 bases at J, with 16 bases in the middle. The data are from a study of T cells after yellow fever vaccination. Study-level information: The authors prepared low-cell-number fractions using SMART-Seq v4 Ultra Low Input. Study-wide findings and caveats: Post-booster repertoires contained most primary-vaccination clones again (almost 97% CD4, 85% to 90% CD8). Just a small share of clonotypes turned up in the CD4 compartment as well as the CD8 compartment. Abundant bulk-population clonotypes could contaminate the FACS-sorted repertoires.

TCRdb fed the 5' RACE reads into MiXCR, producing one record per CDR3 protein. Among about 220,000 distinct CDR3 sequences listed, 3.2% were seen once. Material: CD4+ T cells sorted from PBMCs, obtained 10 days after the yellow fever booster vaccination. The TCR originated in a young man who received the YFV17D yellow fever vaccine. The gene calls are TRBV19 and TRBJ1-2; D may be TRBD1 (6 bases). The CDR3 coding sequence is TGTGCCAGTGGACTTTACAGGGTTGACTATGGCTACACCTTC. Translating gives CASGLYRVDYGYTF.